Listed here are 12 T cell receptor beta chains from one sample, sequenced in a study of T cells in Graves' hyperthyroidism and ophthalmopathy. Template material for amplifying TCR beta CDR3 regions consisted of RNA transcripts. The HTBI primer set drove a first-round RT-PCR of the TCR CDR3. From the multiplex PCR reads, TCRdb called clonotypes with MiXCR, one entry per CDR3 protein. Of about 520,000 distinct CDR3 sequences listed, roughly 24% are singletons. Input material: blood. All receptors come from a woman in her thirties with Graves' ophthalmopathy.

This chain joins TRBV9 and TRBJ1-2, with D possibly TRBD1 on 6 matching bases. This CDR3 has 15 residues. In germline, CDR1 is SGDLS, CDR2 YYNGEE. Trimming stripped 0 bases from V and 3 bases from J, with 12 bases between. The CDR3 DNA reads TGTGCCAGCAGCGTAGCCCCGGACAGCGACTATGGCTACACCTTC. Translating it yields CASSVAPDSDYGYTF.

This chain joins TRBV20-1 and TRBJ2-5; 10 nucleotides align to TRBD2. Looked up from germline, CDR1 is DFQATT and CDR2 is SNEGSKA (reference sequence). The CDR3 sequence is 17 residues long. With V trimmed by 3 bases and J by 1 base, 11 bases remained unmatched. The CDR3 region is CSARGALSGGIQETQYF. CDR3 sequence (DNA): TGCAGTGCTAGGGGGGCTCTTAGCGGGGGGATCCAAGAGACCCAGTACTTC.

This clonotype has ten or more counts. The chain links TRBV6-1 to TRBJ1-1; D gene ambiguous. Germline V gene lookup returns CDR1 MNHNS and CDR2 SASEGT. This CDR3 has 15 amino acids. Trimming pared 3 bases from V and 0 bases from J, leaving 11 bases between. CDR3 in amino acids: CASSEFDLMNTEAFF. The CDR3 DNA follows: TGTGCCAGCAGTGAGTTTGACTTGATGAACACTGAAGCTTTCTTT.

The chain uses TRBV28 and TRBJ2-7, with TRBD1 as a possible D gene (6 bases). Deletions cut 2 bases from V and 6 bases from J, with 17 bases between. The V gene's germline CDR1 is MDHEN and CDR2 SYDVKM. This CDR3 comprises 15 residues. The CDR3 DNA reads as TGTGCCAGCAGTTTAGGGCAGGGGCTTCAAGGCGAGCAGTACTTC. Protein: CASSLGQGLQGEQYF.

This clonotype was counted at least ten times. The rearrangement links TRBV30 to TRBJ1-5; tentatively, D is TRBD1 (6 bases). The germline V gene encodes CDR1 GTSNPN and CDR2 SVGIG (reference sequence). The length of the CDR3 is 16 residues. V was cut by 2 bases and J by 2 bases, with 16 bases left in between. This chain's CDR3 is CAWSHPRGGGNQPQHF. The CDR3 DNA is TGTGCCTGGAGTCACCCGAGGGGGGGTGGCAATCAGCCCCAGCATTTT.

The CDR3 here is CASSYAQGAGANVLTF. CDR3 coding DNA: TGTGCCAGCAGTTACGCCCAGGGAGCTGGGGCCAACGTCCTGACTTTC. The chain recombines TRBV19 with TRBJ2-6; D assignment may be TRBD1 or TRBD2 (5 bases each). CDR3 length: 16 residues. Germline CDR1 is LNHDA and CDR2 is SQIVND (reference sequence). V shed 9 bases and J shed 2 bases, with 17 bases lying between them.

This clonotype was observed at least ten times. Here the CDR3 reads CASSLGGANSYEQYF. The CDR3 region has the DNA TGTGCCAGCAGTTTAGGGGGGGCAAACTCCTACGAGCAGTACTTC. The V gene is TRBV27, the J gene TRBJ2-7, with D perhaps matching TRBD2 (7 bases). CDR1 and CDR2 (germline): MNHEY, SMNVEV (reference sequence). Trimming removed 2 bases from V and 0 bases from J, with 11 bases in between. CDR3 length equals 15 residues.

In this sample, this clonotype turned up many times. This chain connects TRBV14 to TRBJ2-5; the D call may be TRBD1 or TRBD2 (5 bases each). Germline V CDR1 and CDR2: SGHDN, FVKESK. Trimming stripped 6 bases from V and 5 bases from J, with 13 bases between. This CDR3 is built from 13 residues. The CDR3 is CASSVRGVETQYF. The CDR3 DNA is TGTGCCAGCAGTGTGAGGGGAGTCGAGACCCAGTACTTC. The entire variable domain, with the rest obtained from reference TRBV14 and TRBJ2-5, is as follows: EAGVTQFPSHSVIEKGQTVTLRCDPISGHDNLYWYRRVMGKEIKFLLHFVKESKQDESGMPNNRFLAERTGGTYSTLKVQPAELEDSGVYFCASSVRGVETQYFGPGTRLLVL.

This chain uses TRBV11-3 with TRBJ1-1, with unresolved D. The germline CDR1 and CDR2 sequences are SGHNT and YENEEA. The germline V and J ends were trimmed by 4 bases and 2 bases, with 11 bases remaining between them. The CDR3 runs to 14 residues. The CDR3 bases are TGTGCCAGCAGCTCTTTGTGGGGAAACACTGAAGCTTTCTTT. Translation: CASSSLWGNTEAFF.

There are many counts of this clonotype. The chain combines TRBV6-1 with TRBJ1-2; TRBD1 aligns across 9 bases. Trimming took 5 bases from V and 7 from J; bases not matched to a gene: 8. The germline CDR1 and CDR2 sequences are MNHNS and SASEGT. The CDR3 is 14 amino acids. The CDR3 is CASSIGQGYGGYTF. CDR3 sequence (DNA): TGTGCCAGCAGTATCGGACAGGGGTACGGTGGCTACACCTTC.

The genes are TRBV4-2 and TRBJ1-5, with D maybe TRBD1 (5 bases). CDR1 LGHNA and CDR2 YNFKEQ come from the germline V gene. There are 16 residues in the CDR3. V was clipped by 1 base and J by 3 bases, with 13 bases between them. Here the CDR3 reads CASSQAVGRNNQPQHF. The CDR3, as DNA: TGTGCCAGCAGCCAAGCCGTGGGACGGAACAATCAGCCCCAGCATTTT.

This clonotype was observed at least ten times. This chain connects TRBV10-3 to TRBJ1-2; 7 bases map to TRBD1. The CDR3 runs to 12 residues. CDR1 is ENHRY and CDR2 is SYGVKD in the germline V gene. The V gene end was trimmed by 4 bases and the J gene end by 5 bases; junction bases not matched to a gene: 1. For the CDR3, the DNA is TGTGCCATCAGTGGGGACAGTTATGGCTACACCTTC. Translated, it gives CAISGDSYGYTF.